This T cell receptor (beta chain) was captured in a study of radiotherapy plus CTLA-4 blockade in lung cancer. Study-level results: Following radiotherapy plus ipilimumab, tumor-derived TCR clones expanded in the blood.

Repertoires were generated with immunoSEQ multiplex PCR, while TCRdb's copy carries only in-frame clones and drops some. The sample shows tens of thousands of clones, more than 75% of them seen only once. With 5 bases clipped from V and 7 bases from J, the junction kept 13 bases outside the gene matches. The CDR3 sequence is 15 residues long. Germline loops: CDR1 SNHLY, CDR2 FYNNEI. Those with chemo-refractory metastatic non-small-cell lung cancer were treated with focal radiation combined with CTLA-4 blockade using ipilimumab. Comment on this clone: Its antigen is undetermined.

The origin of this receptor is a human donor with non-small cell lung cancer who had a complete response to radiotherapy plus ipilimumab. Source: peripheral blood, taken from a patient treated with radiotherapy plus ipilimumab. V is TRBV2 and J is TRBJ1-2; 7 nucleotides agree with TRBD1. CDR3 DNA: TGTGCCAGCAGTACGGAACCGGGACAGTCGAGTGGCTACACCTTC. Protein sequence: CASSTEPGQSSGYTF.